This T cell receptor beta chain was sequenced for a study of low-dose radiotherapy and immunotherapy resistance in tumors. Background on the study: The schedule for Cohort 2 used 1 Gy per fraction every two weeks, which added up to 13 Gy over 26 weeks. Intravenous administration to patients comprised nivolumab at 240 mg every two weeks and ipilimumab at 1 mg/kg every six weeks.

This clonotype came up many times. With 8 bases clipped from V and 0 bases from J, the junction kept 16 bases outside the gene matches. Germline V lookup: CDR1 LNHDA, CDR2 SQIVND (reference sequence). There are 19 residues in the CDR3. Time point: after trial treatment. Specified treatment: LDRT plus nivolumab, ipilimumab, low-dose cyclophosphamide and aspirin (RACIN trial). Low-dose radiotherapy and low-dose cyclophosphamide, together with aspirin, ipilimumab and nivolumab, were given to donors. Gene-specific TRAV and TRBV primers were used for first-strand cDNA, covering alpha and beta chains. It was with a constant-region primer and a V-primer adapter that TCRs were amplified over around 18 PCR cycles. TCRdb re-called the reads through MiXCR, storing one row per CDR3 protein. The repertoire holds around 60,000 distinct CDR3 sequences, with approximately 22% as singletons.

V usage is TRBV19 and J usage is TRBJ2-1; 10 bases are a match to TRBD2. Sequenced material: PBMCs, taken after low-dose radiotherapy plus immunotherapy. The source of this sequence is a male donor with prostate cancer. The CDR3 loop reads CASRPRPAGGPSSYNEQFF. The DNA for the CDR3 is TGTGCCAGTCGTCCAAGGCCAGCGGGGGGGCCGAGCTCCTACAATGAGCAGTTCTTC.